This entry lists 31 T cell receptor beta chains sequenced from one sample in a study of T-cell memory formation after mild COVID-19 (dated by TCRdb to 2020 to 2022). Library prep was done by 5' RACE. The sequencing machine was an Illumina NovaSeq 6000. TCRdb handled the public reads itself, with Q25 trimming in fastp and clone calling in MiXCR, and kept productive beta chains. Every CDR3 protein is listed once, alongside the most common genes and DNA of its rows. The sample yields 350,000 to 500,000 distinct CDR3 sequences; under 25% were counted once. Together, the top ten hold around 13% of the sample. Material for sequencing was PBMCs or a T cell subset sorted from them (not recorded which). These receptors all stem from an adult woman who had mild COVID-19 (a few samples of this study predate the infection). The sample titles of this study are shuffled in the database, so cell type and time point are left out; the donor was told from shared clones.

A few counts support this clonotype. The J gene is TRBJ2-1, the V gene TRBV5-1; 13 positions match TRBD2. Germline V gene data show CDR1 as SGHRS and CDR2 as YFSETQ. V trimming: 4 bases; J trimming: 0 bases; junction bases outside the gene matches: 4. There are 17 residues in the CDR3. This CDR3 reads CASSRLAGGYSYNEQFF. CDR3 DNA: TGCGCCAGCAGCAGACTAGCGGGGGGTTACTCCTACAATGAGCAGTTCTTC.

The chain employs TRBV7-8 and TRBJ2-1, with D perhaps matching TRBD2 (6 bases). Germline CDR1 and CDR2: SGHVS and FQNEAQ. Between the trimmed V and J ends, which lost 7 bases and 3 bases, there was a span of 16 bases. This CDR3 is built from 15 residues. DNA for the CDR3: TGTGCCAGCACTACTACGGGAGACGGCTACAATGAGCAGTTCTTC. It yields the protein CASTTTGDGYNEQFF.

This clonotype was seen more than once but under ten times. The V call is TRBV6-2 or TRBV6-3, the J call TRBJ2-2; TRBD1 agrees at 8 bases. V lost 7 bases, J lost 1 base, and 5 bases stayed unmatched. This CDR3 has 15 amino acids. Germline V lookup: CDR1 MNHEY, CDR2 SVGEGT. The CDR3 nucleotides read TGTGCCAGCATTCAGGACAGGGTGAACACCGGGGAGCTGTTTTTT. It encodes CASIQDRVNTGELFF.

The CDR3 region is CASRSDRGRDTQYF. In nucleotides, the CDR3 is TGCGCCAGCAGGTCGGACAGGGGGCGAGATACGCAGTATTTT. J is TRBJ2-3 and V is TRBV5-1; TRBD1 matches at 11 bases. The germline V gene has CDR1 SGHRS and CDR2 YFSETQ. CDR3 length: 14 residues. V gave up 5 bases and J gave up 5 bases; unmatched junction bases: 4.

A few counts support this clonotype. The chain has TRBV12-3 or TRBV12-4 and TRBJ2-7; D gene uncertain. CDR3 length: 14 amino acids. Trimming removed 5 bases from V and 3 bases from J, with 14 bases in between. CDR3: CASSLTTAYYEQYF. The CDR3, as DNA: TGTGCCAGCAGTCTGACAACCGCATACTACGAGCAGTACTTC.

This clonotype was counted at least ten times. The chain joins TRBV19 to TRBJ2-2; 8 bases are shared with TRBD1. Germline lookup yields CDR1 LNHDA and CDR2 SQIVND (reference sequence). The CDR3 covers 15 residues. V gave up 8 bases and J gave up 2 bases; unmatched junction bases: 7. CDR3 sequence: CASRKDRVNTGELFF. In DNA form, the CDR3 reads TGTGCCAGTCGAAAGGACAGGGTAAACACCGGGGAGCTGTTTTTT.

The CDR3 sequence is CAWIPMGQLTEAFF. The CDR3 bases are TGTGCCTGGATCCCAATGGGGCAATTAACCGAAGCTTTCTTT. The chain combines TRBV30 with TRBJ1-1; D possibly corresponds to TRBD1 (5 bases). The germline V and J ends were trimmed by 4 bases and 8 bases, with 20 bases remaining between them. This CDR3 has 14 amino acids. Germline loops: CDR1 GTSNPN, CDR2 SVGIG (reference sequence).

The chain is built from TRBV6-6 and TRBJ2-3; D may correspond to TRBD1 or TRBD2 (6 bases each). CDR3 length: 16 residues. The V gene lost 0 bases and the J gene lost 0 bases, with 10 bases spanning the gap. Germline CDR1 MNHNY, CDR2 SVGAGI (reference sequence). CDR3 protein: CASSYSRGQSTDTQYF. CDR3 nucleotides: TGTGCCAGCAGTTACTCACGGGGGCAGAGCACAGATACGCAGTATTTT.

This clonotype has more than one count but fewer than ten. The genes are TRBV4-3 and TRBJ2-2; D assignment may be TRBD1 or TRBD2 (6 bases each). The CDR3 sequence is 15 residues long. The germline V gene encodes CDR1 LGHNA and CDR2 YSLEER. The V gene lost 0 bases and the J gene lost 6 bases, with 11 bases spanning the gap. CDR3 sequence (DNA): TGCGCCAGCAGCCAAGATTTTAGGGGGGCCGGGGAGCTGTTTTTT. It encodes CASSQDFRGAGELFF.

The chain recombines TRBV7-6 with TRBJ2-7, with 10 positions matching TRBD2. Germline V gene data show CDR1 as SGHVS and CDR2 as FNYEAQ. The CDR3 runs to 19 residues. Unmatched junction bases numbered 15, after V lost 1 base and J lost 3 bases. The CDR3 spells CASSLVALAGAPGYYEQYF. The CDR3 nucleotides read TGTGCCAGCAGCTTAGTGGCGCTAGCGGGAGCTCCCGGGTACTACGAGCAGTACTTC.

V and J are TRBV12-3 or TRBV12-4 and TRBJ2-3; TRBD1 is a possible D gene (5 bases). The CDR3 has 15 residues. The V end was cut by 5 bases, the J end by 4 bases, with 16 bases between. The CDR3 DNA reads TGTGCCAGCAGTGGGGCTGGGGTTGGCGCAGATACGCAGTATTTT. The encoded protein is CASSGAGVGADTQYF.

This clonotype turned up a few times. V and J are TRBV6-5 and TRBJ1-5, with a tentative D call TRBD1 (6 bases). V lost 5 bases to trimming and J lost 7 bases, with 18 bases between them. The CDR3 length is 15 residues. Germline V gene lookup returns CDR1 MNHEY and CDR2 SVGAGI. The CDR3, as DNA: TGTGCCAGCAGTCCCTATGGTAGGGGGGAACAGCCCCAGCATTTT. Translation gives CASSPYGRGEQPQHF.

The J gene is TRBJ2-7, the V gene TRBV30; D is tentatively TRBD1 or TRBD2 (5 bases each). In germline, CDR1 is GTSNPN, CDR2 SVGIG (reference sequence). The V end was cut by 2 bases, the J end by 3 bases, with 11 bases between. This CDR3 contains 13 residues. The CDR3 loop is CAWSFGTVYEQYF. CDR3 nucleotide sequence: TGTGCCTGGAGTTTTGGGACGGTCTACGAGCAGTACTTC.

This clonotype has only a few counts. In DNA, the CDR3 is TGTGCCAGCTCACCCGACAGGGCAGGCGGCACTGAAGCTTTCTTT. Translation: CASSPDRAGGTEAFF. The V gene is TRBV18, the J gene TRBJ1-1, with 7 bases fitting TRBD1. The CDR3 sequence is 15 residues long. Trimming removed 3 bases from V and 4 bases from J; junction bases left unmatched: 8. From germline, CDR1 is KGHSH and CDR2 LQKENI.

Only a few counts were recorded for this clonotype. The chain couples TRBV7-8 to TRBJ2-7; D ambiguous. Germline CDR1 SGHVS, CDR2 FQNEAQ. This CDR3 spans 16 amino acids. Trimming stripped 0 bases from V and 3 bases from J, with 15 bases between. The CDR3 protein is CASSLALDPSGYEQYF. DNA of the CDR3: TGTGCCAGCAGCTTAGCGCTCGACCCCTCGGGCTACGAGCAGTACTTC. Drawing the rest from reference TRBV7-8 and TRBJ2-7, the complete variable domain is GAGVSQSPRYKVAKRGQDVALRCDPISGHVSLFWYQQALGQGPEFLTYFQNEAQLDKSGLPSDRFFAERPEGSVSTLKIQRTQQEDSAVYLCASSLALDPSGYEQYFGPGTRLTVT.

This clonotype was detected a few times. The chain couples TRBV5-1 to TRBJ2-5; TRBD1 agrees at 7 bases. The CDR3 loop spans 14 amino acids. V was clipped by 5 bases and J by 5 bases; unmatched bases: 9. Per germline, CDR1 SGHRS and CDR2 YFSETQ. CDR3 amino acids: CASSSPRGLETQYF. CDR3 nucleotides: TGCGCCAGCAGTTCCCCAAGGGGGCTGGAGACCCAGTACTTC.

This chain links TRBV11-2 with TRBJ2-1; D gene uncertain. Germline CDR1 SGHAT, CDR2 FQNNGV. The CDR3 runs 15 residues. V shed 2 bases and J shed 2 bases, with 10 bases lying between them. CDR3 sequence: CASSLRRWPYNEQFF. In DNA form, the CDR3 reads TGTGCCAGCAGCTTAAGGCGGTGGCCCTACAATGAGCAGTTCTTC.

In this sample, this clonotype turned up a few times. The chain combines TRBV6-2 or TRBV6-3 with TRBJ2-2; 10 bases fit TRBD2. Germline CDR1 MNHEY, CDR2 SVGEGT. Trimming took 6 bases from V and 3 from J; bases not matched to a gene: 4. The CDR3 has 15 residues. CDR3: CASRSGRADTGELFF. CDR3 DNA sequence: TGTGCCAGCAGAAGCGGGAGGGCGGACACCGGGGAGCTGTTTTTT.

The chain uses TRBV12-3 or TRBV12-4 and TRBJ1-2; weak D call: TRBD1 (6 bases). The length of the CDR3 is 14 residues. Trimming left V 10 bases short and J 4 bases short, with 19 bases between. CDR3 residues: CATRSGARGYGYTF. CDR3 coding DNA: TGTGCCACTCGATCGGGGGCGCGGGGCTATGGCTACACCTTC.

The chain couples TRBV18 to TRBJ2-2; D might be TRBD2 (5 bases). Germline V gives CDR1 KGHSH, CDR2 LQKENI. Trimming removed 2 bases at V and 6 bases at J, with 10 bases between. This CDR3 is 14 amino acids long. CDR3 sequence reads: CASSPEGSSGELFF. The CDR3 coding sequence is TGTGCCAGCTCACCAGAAGGGAGTTCCGGGGAGCTGTTTTTT.

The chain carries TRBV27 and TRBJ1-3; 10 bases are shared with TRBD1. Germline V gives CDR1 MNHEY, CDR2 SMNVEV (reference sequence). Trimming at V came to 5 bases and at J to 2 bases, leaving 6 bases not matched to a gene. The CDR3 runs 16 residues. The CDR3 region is CASSPRQGAAGNTIYF. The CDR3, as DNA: TGTGCCAGCAGTCCGCGACAGGGGGCAGCTGGAAACACCATATATTTT.

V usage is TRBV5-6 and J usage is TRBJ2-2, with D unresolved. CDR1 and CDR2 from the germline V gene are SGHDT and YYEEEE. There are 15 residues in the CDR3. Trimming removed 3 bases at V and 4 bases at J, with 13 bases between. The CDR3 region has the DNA TGTGCCAGCAGCTCTCGAGGCAGGACCACCGGGGAGCTGTTTTTT. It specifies CASSSRGRTTGELFF.

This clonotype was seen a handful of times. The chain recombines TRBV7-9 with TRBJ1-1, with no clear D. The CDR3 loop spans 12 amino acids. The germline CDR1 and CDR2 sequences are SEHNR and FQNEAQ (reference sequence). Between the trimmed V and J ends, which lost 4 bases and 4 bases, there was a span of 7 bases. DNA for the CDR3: TGTGCCAGCAGCTCCGAACTCACTGAAGCTTTCTTT. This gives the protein CASSSELTEAFF.

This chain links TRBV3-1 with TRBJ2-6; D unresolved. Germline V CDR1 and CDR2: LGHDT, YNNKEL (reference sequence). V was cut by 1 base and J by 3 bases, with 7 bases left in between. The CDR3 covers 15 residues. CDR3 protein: CASSQGRGGANVLTF. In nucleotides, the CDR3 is TGTGCCAGCAGCCAAGGGAGAGGTGGGGCCAACGTCCTGACTTTC.

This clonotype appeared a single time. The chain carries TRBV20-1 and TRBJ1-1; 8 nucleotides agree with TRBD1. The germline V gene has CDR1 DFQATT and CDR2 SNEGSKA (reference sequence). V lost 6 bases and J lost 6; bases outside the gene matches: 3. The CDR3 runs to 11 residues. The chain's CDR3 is CSALTGAEAFF. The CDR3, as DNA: TGCAGTGCCCTGACAGGGGCTGAAGCTTTCTTT.

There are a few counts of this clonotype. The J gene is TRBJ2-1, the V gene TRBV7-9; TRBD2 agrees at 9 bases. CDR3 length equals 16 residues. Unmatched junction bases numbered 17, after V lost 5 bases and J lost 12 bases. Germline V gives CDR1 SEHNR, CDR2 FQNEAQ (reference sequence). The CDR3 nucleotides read TGTGCCAGCAGCCCGCGCGGCGGGAGGGTATCAGAGGCGCAGTTCTTC. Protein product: CASSPRGGRVSEAQFF.

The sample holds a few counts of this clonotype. The DNA of the CDR3 is TGTGCCAGTAGACCAACGGAGGTGAGCACAGATACGCAGTATTTT. Residues: CASRPTEVSTDTQYF. The chain uses TRBV19 and TRBJ2-3, with D possibly matching TRBD2 (5 bases). CDR3 length: 15 residues. Trimming took 6 bases from V and 0 from J, leaving 13 bases between them. The germline gives CDR1 LNHDA, CDR2 SQIVND (reference sequence). The complete variable domain, with remaining parts taken from reference TRBV19 and TRBJ2-3, reads DGGITQSPKYLFRKEGQNVTLSCEQNLNHDAMYWYRQDPGQGLRLIYYSQIVNDFQKGDIAEGYSVSREKKESFPLTVTSAQKNPTAFYLCASRPTEVSTDTQYFGPGTRLTVL.

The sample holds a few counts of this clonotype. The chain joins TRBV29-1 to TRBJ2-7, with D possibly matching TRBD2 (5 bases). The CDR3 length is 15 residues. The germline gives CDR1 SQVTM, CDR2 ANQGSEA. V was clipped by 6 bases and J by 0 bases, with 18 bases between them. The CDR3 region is CSVDGVDSDSYEQYF. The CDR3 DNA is TGCAGCGTGGATGGGGTGGACTCCGACTCCTACGAGCAGTACTTC.

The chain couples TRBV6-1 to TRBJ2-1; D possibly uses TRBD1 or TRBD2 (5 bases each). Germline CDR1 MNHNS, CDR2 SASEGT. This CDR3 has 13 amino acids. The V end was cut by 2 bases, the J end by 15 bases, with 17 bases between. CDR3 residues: CASSENEGPRGFF. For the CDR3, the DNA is TGTGCCAGCAGTGAAAATGAGGGGCCTCGGGGGTTCTTC.

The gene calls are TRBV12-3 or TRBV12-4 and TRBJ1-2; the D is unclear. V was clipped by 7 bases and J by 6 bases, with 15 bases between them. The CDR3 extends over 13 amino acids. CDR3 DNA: TGTGCCAGCACAAGTTACGTGGCCGATGGCTACACCTTC. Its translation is CASTSYVADGYTF.

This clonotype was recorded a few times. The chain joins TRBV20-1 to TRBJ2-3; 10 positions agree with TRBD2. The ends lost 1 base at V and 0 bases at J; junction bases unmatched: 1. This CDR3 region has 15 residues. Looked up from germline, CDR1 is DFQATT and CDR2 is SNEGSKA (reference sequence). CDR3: CSARATSGSTDTQYF. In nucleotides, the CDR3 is TGCAGTGCTAGAGCGACTAGCGGGAGCACAGATACGCAGTATTTT.